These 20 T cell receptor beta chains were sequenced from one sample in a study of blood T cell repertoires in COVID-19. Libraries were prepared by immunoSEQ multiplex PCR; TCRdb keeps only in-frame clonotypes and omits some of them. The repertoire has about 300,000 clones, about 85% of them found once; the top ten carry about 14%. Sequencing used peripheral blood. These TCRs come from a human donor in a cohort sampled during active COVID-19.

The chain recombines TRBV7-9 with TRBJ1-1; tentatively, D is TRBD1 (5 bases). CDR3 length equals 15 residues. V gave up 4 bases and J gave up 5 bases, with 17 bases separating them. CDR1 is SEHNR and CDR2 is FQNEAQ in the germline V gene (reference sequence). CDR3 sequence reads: CASSSSGISGTEAFF. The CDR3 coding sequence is TGTGCCAGCAGCTCCTCAGGGATTTCAGGGACTGAAGCTTTCTTT.

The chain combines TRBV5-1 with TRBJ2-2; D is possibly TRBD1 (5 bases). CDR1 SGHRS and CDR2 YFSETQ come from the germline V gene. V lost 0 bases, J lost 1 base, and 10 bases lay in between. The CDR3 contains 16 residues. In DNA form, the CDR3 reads TGCGCCAGCAGCTTGGTATCTGACAGGAACACCGGGGAGCTGTTTTTT. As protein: CASSLVSDRNTGELFF.

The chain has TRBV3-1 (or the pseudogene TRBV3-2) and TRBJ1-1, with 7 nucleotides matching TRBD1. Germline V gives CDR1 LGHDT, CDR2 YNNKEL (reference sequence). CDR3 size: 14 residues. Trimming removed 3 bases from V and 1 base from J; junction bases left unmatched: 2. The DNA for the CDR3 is TGTGCCAGCAGCCACCCAGGGGGGAACACTGAAGCTTTCTTT. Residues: CASSHPGGNTEAFF.

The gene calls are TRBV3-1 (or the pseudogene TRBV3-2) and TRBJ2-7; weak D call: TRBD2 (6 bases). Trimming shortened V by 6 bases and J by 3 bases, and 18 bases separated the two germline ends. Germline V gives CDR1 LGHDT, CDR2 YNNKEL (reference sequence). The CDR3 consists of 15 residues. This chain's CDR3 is CASSPSGSTDYEQYF. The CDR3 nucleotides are TGTGCCAGCAGTCCCAGCGGGTCTACAGACTACGAGCAGTACTTC.

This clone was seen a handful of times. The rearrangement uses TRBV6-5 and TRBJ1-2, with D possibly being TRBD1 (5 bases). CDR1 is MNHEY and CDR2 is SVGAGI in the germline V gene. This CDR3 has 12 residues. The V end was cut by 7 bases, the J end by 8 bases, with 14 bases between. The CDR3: CASTSPWGGYTF. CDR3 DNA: TGTGCCAGCACCTCACCCTGGGGCGGCTACACCTTC.

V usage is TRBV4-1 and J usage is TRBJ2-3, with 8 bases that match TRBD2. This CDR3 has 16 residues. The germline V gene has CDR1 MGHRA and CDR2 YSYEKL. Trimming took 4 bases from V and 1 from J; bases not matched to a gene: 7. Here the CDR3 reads CASSRGLVVGTDTQYF. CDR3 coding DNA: TGCGCCAGCAGCCGGGGACTAGTTGTAGGCACAGATACGCAGTATTTT.

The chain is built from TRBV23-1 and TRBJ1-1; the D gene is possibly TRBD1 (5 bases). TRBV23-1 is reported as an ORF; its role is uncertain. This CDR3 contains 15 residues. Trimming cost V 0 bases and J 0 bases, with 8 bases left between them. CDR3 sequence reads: CASSQSDRLNTEAFF. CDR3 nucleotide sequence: TGCGCCAGCAGTCAATCTGACAGATTGAACACTGAAGCTTTCTTT.

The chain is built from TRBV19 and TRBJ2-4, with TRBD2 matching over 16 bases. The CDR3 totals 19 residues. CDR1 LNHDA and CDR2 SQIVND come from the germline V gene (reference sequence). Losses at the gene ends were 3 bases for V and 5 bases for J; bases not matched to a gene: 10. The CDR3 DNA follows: TGTGCCAGTAGTATTAGGGGACTAGCGGGAGGGCTAAGGGAAAACATTCAGTACTTC. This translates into CASSIRGLAGGLRENIQYF.

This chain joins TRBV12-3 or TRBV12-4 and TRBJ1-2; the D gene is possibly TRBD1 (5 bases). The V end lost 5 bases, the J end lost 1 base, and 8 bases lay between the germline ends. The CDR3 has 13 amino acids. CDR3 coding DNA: TGTGCCAGCAGTCCGGACATTAACTATGGCTACACCTTC. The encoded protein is CASSPDINYGYTF.

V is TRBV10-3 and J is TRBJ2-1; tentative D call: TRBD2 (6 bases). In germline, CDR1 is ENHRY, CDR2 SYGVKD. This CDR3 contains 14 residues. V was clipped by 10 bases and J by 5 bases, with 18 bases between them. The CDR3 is CATRRESPNNEQFF. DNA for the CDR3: TGTGCCACCAGGAGGGAGTCACCTAACAATGAGCAGTTCTTC.

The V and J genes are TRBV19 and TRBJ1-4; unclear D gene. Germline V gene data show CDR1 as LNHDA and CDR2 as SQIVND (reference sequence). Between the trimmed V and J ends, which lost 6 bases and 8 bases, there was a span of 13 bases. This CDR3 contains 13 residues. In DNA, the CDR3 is TGTGCCAGTAGGCCCCCCTCGGGAGAAAAACTGTTTTTT. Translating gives CASRPPSGEKLFF.

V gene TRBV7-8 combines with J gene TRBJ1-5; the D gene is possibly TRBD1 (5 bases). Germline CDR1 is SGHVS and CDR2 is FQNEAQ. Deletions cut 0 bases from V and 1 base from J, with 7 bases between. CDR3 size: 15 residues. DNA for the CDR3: TGTGCCAGCAGCTTAGCGGACATAAGCAATCAGCCCCAGCATTTT. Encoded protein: CASSLADISNQPQHF.

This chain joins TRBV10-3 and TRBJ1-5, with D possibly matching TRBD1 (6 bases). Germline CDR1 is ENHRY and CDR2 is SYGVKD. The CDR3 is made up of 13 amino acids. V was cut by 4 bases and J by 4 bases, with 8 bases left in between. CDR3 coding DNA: TGTGCCATCAGTGGGGACACAAATCAGCCCCAGCATTTT. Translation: CAISGDTNQPQHF.

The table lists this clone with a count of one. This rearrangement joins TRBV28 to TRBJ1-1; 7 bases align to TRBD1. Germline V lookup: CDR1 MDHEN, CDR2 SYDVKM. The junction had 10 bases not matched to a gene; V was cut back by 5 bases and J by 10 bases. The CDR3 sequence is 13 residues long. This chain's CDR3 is CASSQGQPFSAFF. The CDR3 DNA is TGTGCCAGCAGTCAGGGACAGCCTTTCTCAGCTTTCTTT. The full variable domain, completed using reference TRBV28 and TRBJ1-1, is DVKVTQSSRYLVKRTGEKVFLECVQDMDHENMFWYRQDPGLGLRLIYFSYDVKMKEKGDIPEGYSVSREKKERFSLILESASTNQTSMYLCASSQGQPFSAFFGQGTRLTVV.

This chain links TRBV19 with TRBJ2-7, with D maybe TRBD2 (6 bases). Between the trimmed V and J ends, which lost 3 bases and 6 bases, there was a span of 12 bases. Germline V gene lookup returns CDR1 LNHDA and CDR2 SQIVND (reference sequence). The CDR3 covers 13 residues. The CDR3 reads CASSMEGAGEQYF. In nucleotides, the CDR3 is TGTGCCAGTAGTATGGAGGGTGCGGGCGAGCAGTACTTC.

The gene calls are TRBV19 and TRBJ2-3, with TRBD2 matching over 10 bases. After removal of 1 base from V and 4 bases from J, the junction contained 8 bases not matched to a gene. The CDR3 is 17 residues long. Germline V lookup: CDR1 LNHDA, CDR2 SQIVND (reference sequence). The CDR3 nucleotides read TGTGCCAGTAGTATAGGGTTCCTAGCGGGAGTATCAGATACGCAGTATTTT. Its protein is CASSIGFLAGVSDTQYF.

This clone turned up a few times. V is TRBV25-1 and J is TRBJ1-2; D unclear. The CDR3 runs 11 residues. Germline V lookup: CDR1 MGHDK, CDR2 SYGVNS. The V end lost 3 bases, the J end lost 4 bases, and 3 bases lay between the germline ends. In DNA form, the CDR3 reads TGTGCCAGCAGTGACGGCTATGGCTACACCTTC. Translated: CASSDGYGYTF.

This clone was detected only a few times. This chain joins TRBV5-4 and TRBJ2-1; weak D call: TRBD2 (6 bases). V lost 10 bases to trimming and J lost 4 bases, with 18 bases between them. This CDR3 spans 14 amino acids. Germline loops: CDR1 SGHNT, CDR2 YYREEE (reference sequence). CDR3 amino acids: CARPRAEGYNEQFF. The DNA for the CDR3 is TGTGCCCGACCAAGGGCGGAGGGTTACAATGAGCAGTTCTTC.

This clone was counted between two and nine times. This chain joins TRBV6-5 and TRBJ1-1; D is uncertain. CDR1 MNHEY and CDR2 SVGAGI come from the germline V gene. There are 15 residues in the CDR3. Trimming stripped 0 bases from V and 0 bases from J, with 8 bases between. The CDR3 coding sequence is TGTGCCAGCAGTTACTCGAACATATTGAACACTGAAGCTTTCTTT. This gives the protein CASSYSNILNTEAFF.

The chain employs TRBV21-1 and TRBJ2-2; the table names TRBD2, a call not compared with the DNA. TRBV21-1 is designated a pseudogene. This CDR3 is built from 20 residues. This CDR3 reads CASSKGRFSRAGGPTGELFF. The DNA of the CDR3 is TGTGCCAGCAGCAAAGGAAGATTTTCGCGGGCTGGAGGGCCGACCGGGGAGCTGTTTTTT.